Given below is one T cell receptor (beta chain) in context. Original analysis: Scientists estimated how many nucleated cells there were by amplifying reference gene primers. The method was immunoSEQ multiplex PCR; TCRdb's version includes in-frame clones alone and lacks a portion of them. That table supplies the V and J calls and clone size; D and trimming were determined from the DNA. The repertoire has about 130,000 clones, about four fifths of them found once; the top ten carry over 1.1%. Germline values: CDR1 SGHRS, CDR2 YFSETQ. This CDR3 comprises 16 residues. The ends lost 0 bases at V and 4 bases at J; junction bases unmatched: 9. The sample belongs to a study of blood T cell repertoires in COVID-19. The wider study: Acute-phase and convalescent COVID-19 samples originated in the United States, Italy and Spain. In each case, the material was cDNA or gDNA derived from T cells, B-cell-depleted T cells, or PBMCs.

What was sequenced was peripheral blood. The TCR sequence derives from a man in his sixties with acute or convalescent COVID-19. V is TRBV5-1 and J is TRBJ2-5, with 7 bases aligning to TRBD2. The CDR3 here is CASSLVAAWGGETQYF. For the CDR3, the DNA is TGCGCCAGCAGCTTGGTTGCCGCTTGGGGGGGAGAGACCCAGTACTTC.